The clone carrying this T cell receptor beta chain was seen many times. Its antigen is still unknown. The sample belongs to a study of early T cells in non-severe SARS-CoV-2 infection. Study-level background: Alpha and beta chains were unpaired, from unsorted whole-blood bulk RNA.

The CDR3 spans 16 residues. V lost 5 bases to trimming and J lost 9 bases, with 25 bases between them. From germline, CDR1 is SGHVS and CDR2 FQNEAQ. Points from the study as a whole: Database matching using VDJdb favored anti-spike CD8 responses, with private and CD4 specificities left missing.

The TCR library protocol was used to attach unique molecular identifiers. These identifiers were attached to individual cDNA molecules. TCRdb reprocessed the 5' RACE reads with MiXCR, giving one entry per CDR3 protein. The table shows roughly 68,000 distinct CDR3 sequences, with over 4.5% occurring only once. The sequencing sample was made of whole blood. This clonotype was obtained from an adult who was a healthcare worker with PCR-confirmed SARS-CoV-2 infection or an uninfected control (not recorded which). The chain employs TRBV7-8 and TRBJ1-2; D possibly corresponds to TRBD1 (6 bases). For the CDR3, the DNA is TGTGCCAGCAGCGCTACCATGCGGGACACCGGTCTCAGCTACACCTTC. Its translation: CASSATMRDTGLSYTF.